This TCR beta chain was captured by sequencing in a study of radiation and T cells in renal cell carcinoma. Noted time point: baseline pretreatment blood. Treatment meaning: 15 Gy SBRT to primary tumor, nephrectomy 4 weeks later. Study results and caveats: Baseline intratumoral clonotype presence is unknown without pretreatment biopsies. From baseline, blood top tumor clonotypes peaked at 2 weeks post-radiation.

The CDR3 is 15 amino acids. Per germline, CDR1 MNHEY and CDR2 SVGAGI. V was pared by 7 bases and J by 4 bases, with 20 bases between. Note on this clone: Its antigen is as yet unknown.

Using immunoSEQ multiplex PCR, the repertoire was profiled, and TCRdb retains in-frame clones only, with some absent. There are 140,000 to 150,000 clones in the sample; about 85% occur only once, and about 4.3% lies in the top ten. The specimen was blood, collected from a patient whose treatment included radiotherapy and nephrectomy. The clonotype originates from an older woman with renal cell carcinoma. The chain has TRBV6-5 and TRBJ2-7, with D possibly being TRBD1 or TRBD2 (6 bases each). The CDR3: CASIKKGGEGYEQYF. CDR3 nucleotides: TGTGCCAGCATAAAAAAGGGGGGCGAGGGTTACGAGCAGTACTTC.